What follows are 19 T cell receptor beta chains derived from one specimen sequenced in a study of beta chain features in type 1 diabetes (dated by TCRdb to 2017 to 2018). What the study reported, not specific to this receptor: A moderate but significant shortening of TCRB CDR3 length was observed in type 1 diabetes patients in all four CD4+ subsets.

Their antigens remain unidentified. The library relied on the immunoSEQ multiplex PCR assay. The entire amount of isolated RNA was reverse transcribed using the High Capacity cDNA Reverse Transcription Kit, so the sequenced TCRB transcripts were expressed ones. TCRdb provides this immuneACCESS table in a form limited to in-frame rearrangements. Some clones are lacking; in checked studies, under half of them reflect an unresolved V gene, and why the rest are absent is not known. In this sample the table shows 160,000 or so clones, roughly 8% of which occur a single time. The top ten clonotypes cover more than 0.45% of the sample. The sample consisted of central memory CD4+ T cells from blood. The receptors derive from a woman in her late teens or twenties with type 1 diabetes.

The chain is built from TRBV4-1 and TRBJ2-7, with a weak D call TRBD2 (5 bases). Trimming removed 0 bases at V and 6 bases at J, with 18 bases between. Germline V gene sequence: CDR1 MGHRA, CDR2 YSYEKL. This CDR3 contains 16 residues. In DNA, the CDR3 is TGCGCCAGCAGCCAAGACCCCCCAACTAGTCCGGGCGAGCAGTACTTC. This translates into CASSQDPPTSPGEQYF.

This clone appeared a few times. The V gene is TRBV5-1, the J gene TRBJ2-5; the D gene is possibly TRBD2 (6 bases). CDR3 length: 15 amino acids. Deletions cut 4 bases from V and 2 bases from J, with 15 bases between. Germline CDR1 reads SGHRS; CDR2 reads YFSETQ. As DNA, the CDR3 is TGCGCCAGCAGCCAAGAGCGGGCCTTTCAAGAGACCCAGTACTTC. Translating gives CASSQERAFQETQYF.

The V call is TRBV25-1, the J call TRBJ1-5; perhaps TRBD1 as D (6 bases). This CDR3 has 14 amino acids. Germline loops: CDR1 MGHDK, CDR2 SYGVNS. Trimming stripped 7 bases from V and 4 bases from J, with 14 bases between. CDR3 loop: CASTGRGRNQPQHF. The CDR3, as DNA: TGTGCCAGCACGGGCAGGGGCAGAAATCAGCCCCAGCATTTT.

The chain carries TRBV5-5 and TRBJ1-2; D is unclear. The V gene's germline CDR1 is SGHKS and CDR2 YYEKEE (reference sequence). This CDR3 contains 12 residues. Trimming took 2 bases from V and 6 from J, leaving 8 bases between them. The CDR3 here is CASSFASNGYTF. The DNA of the CDR3 is TGTGCCAGCAGCTTTGCGAGTAATGGCTACACCTTC. The whole variable domain, remainder taken from reference TRBV5-5 and TRBJ1-2, is DAGVTQSPTHLIKTRGQQVTLRCSPISGHKSVSWYQQVLGQGPQFIFQYYEKEERGRGNFPDRFSARQFPNYSSELNVNALLLGDSALYLCASSFASNGYTFGSGTRLTVV.

This clone was recorded a few times. The chain couples TRBV6-5 to TRBJ2-1, with 8 bases aligning to TRBD2. Trimming cost V 6 bases and J 3 bases; bases outside gene matches: 7. The germline CDR1 and CDR2 sequences are MNHEY and SVGAGI. This CDR3 contains 15 residues. CDR3 sequence (DNA): TGTGCCAGCAGGGAACTAGCGGCTCTCTACAATGAGCAGTTCTTC. It translates to CASRELAALYNEQFF.

This clone was observed a handful of times. The chain uses TRBV28 and TRBJ2-7; 8 positions agree with TRBD1. CDR1 is MDHEN, CDR2 SYDVKM, per germline. V was clipped by 6 bases and J by 0 bases; unmatched bases: 7. CDR3 length equals 15 residues. The CDR3 is CASSSGTGFSYEQYF. In DNA form, the CDR3 reads TGTGCCAGCAGCTCCGGGACAGGATTCTCCTACGAGCAGTACTTC.

This clone was counted only a few times. This chain connects TRBV9 to TRBJ1-2; D gene ambiguous. The CDR3 is 14 amino acids. Looked up from germline, CDR1 is SGDLS and CDR2 is YYNGEE. V lost 0 bases, J lost 4 bases, and 10 bases lay in between. As DNA, the CDR3 is TGTGCCAGCAGCGTAGTTTCGGGAAGCTATGGCTACACCTTC. This gives the protein CASSVVSGSYGYTF.

J is TRBJ2-2 and V is TRBV29-1; TRBD1 agrees at 9 bases. CDR3 length: 15 residues. In germline, CDR1 is SQVTM, CDR2 ANQGSEA. The V gene end was trimmed by 4 bases and the J gene end by 2 bases; junction bases not matched to a gene: 5. CDR3 bases: TGCAGCGTTGGACGGGGACAGGGTAACACCGGGGAGCTGTTTTTT. Its protein is CSVGRGQGNTGELFF.

CDR3 sequence reads: CASSEIAGGPANEQFF. The CDR3 DNA follows: TGCGCCAGCAGTGAAATAGCGGGAGGGCCGGCCAATGAGCAGTTCTTC. The chain couples TRBV5-1 to TRBJ2-1; the match to TRBD2 covers 11 bases. With 5 bases clipped from V and 6 bases from J, the junction kept 10 bases outside the gene matches. Germline loops: CDR1 SGHRS, CDR2 YFSETQ. The CDR3 totals 16 residues.

Ten or more counts support this clone. The chain uses TRBV10-2 and TRBJ1-2; 7 bases map to TRBD1. CDR3 length: 13 residues. V gave up 5 bases and J gave up 8 bases; unmatched junction bases: 8. Germline V CDR1 and CDR2: WSHSY, SAAADI. Written as DNA, the CDR3 is TGCGCCAGCAGTACGGGACAGTCGGCAGGCTACACCTTC. Amino acids: CASSTGQSAGYTF.

The rearrangement links TRBV11-3 to TRBJ1-2; 10 bases agree with TRBD1. Germline trimming cut 7 bases from V and 7 bases from J; bases unmatched to any gene: 3. The CDR3 is 12 amino acids. The germline V gene has CDR1 SGHNT and CDR2 YENEEA. The CDR3 spells CASIRDRGGYTF. The DNA for the CDR3 is TGTGCCAGCATCAGGGACAGGGGTGGCTACACCTTC. Drawing the rest from reference TRBV11-3 and TRBJ1-2, the complete variable domain is EAGVVQSPRYKIIEKKQPVAFWCNPISGHNTLYWYLQNLGQGPELLIRYENEEAVDDSQLPKDRFSAERLKGVDSTLKIQPAELGDSAVYLCASIRDRGGYTFGSGTRLTVV.

This clone showed up just a few times. The chain joins TRBV7-2 to TRBJ2-6; 11 bases are a match to TRBD1. Germline V gene sequence: CDR1 SGHTA, CDR2 FQGNSA. The CDR3 spans 15 residues. V dropped 8 bases and J dropped 8; count of bases not matched to a gene: 8. CDR3 sequence (DNA): TGTGCCAGCCGGACAGGGGGCTCAGGGACCAACGTCCTGACTTTC. Translation: CASRTGGSGTNVLTF.

About this clone itself: Other nucleotide sequences in the sample specify the same CDR3. The CDR3 spells CASSIRRTSTDTQYF. Written as DNA, the CDR3 is TGTGCCAGTAGTATCCGACGGACTAGCACAGATACGCAGTATTTT. The chain is built from TRBV19 and TRBJ2-3; tentative D call: TRBD2 (5 bases). V was trimmed by 3 bases and J by 0 bases, leaving 10 bases between them. The CDR3 covers 15 residues. Germline loops: CDR1 LNHDA, CDR2 SQIVND (reference sequence).

There are a few counts of this clone. The genes are TRBV20-1 and TRBJ2-7; D is perhaps TRBD2 (5 bases). The V gene lost 6 bases and the J gene lost 4 bases, with 10 bases spanning the gap. This CDR3 spans 11 amino acids. CDR1 is DFQATT and CDR2 is SNEGSKA in the germline V gene (reference sequence). Here the CDR3 reads CSAKDLYEQYF. The CDR3 DNA reads TGCAGTGCCAAGGACTTGTACGAGCAGTACTTC.

The chain combines TRBV19 with TRBJ2-2, with 10 bases that match TRBD1. The junction had 0 bases not matched to a gene; V was cut back by 11 bases and J by 3 bases. The CDR3 has 12 residues. Germline-derived CDR1 and CDR2 are LNHDA and SQIVND (reference sequence). Here the CDR3 DNA reads TGTGCCGGGACAGGGGACACCGGGGAGCTGTTTTTT. Translated: CAGTGDTGELFF.

The table lists this clone with a few counts. The chain combines TRBV28 with TRBJ1-5; TRBD1 aligns across 9 bases. This CDR3 is built from 16 residues. With 7 bases clipped from V and 5 bases from J, the junction kept 12 bases outside the gene matches. The germline gives CDR1 MDHEN, CDR2 SYDVKM. The CDR3 protein is CASTDTGGPPYQPQHF. As DNA, the CDR3 is TGTGCCAGCACCGACACAGGGGGCCCTCCGTATCAGCCCCAGCATTTT.

The J gene is TRBJ2-2, the V gene TRBV4-3; 9 bases fit TRBD1. CDR3 size: 17 residues. Per germline, CDR1 LGHNA and CDR2 YSLEER. V shed 0 bases and J 7 bases; nucleotides not matched to a gene: 9. Here the CDR3 DNA reads TGCGCCAGCAGCCAAGACTTGACAGGGGGTCGGATCGGGGAGCTGTTTTTT. Translated, it gives CASSQDLTGGRIGELFF.

This clone was seen more than once but under ten times. The chain couples TRBV7-2 to TRBJ2-7, with TRBD2 identical over 9 bases. The CDR3 length is 14 residues. The V gene end was trimmed by 5 bases and the J gene end by 5 bases; junction bases not matched to a gene: 7. The germline V gene encodes CDR1 SGHTA and CDR2 FQGNSA. The CDR3 loop reads CASSQLAGVHEQYF. The CDR3 bases are TGTGCCAGCAGCCAGTTAGCGGGAGTCCACGAGCAGTACTTC.

This clone was detected ten times or more. The chain employs TRBV29-1 and TRBJ2-1; weak D call: TRBD1 (6 bases). CDR1 is SQVTM, CDR2 ANQGSEA, per germline. The CDR3 totals 12 residues. The germline V and J ends were trimmed by 6 bases and 8 bases, with 14 bases remaining between them. CDR3 in DNA: TGCAGCGTAAAGGGGGTTCGGGATGAGCAGTTCTTC. Its protein product is CSVKGVRDEQFF.